This is a list of T cell receptor beta chains from one sample in a study of cytomegalovirus exposure and HLA in healthy donors. TCRdb's copy holds only in-frame clones and misses some; the assay was immunoSEQ multiplex PCR. Counted here are 85,000 to 100,000 clones, around 90% occurring once; the ten biggest clones make up approximately 2.3%. The sample comprised PBMCs. The receptor source for this set is a man younger than 35 in good health and CMV-seronegative. CDR3s include the opening cysteine and the closing phenylalanine or tryptophan. Only some rows state a clone size, as once, few, many or a class for expanded clones.

>14|TRBV4-3|few
CASSYEAYNYEQYF
>15|TRBV7-8|-
CASSLTGDWYSPLHF
>16|TRBV28|-
CASNVSGGRRNTEAFF
>12|TRBV10-3|-
CAIAAWDSEQYF
>13|TRBV4-1|-
CASSHPLPYEQYF
>15|TRBV7-7|-
CASSLLSGGIYGYTF
>13|TRBV7-9|-
CASRGQNNEKLFF
>16|TRBV7-9|-
CSSSHRGQNSYNEQFF
>17|TRBV7-8|few
CASSLSAAQGGNEKLFF
>13|TRBV6-4|-
CASSPSGTGELFF
>15|TRBV6-1|-
CASITGTYSNQPQHF
>16|TRBV5-1|-
CASSSNRGGVGETQYF
>12|TRBV19|-
CASGVGYNEQFF
>19|TRBV5-1|-
CASSLFSGHLKPFTYEQYF
>14|TRBV11-2|-
CASSSHSGANVLTF
>17|TRBV2|-
CASRVRDLSSGANVLTF
>17|TRBV4-3|-
CASSQEVGGGRAREQYF
>15|TRBV5-4|-
CASSLAGVSYNEQFF
>15|TRBV6-5|-
CASSFSLGATYEQYF
>14|TRBV18|once
CASSVGTGEDTQYF
>14|TRBV18|few
CASSPRTSLNTQYF
>14|TRBV4-1|-
CASKRAGVWNEQFF
>15|TRBV9|-
CASGQSLSSGNTIYF
>12|TRBV29-1|once
CSVDVAQETQYF
>15|TRBV7-6|-
CASSAADTRTGELFF
>15|TRBV11-1|-
CASSLVASKGWEQYF
>13|TRBV4-3|-
CASSQSNFGEQFF
>18|TRBV4-2|once
CASSQDYGGRGESYEQYF
>15|TRBV18|-
CASSPQGDSNQPQHF
>18|TRBV2|once
CASSGREGKSLDNSPLHF